This section outlines one T cell receptor beta chain sequence together with its context. This sample was taken from a study of shared T cell receptors in the human thymus. Sequenced by immunoSEQ multiplex PCR; TCRdb stores in-frame clones only, minus some. This sample has 630,000 or so clones, with about 87% found just once. Between the trimmed V and J ends, which lost 0 bases and 5 bases, there was a span of 15 bases. CDR1 and CDR2 (germline): SGHRS, YFSETQ. The CDR3 is made up of 16 amino acids. These records were also assigned to another study, of human thymus T cells. That paper states: Donation came from healthy Finnish infants having corrective surgery for congenital heart defects. Thymus tissue was removed during corrective cardiac surgery. Thymic and blood repertoires showed apparently biased V and J gene usage.

The sequence derives from a boy under two years old with a congenital heart defect. The rearrangement joins TRBV5-1 to TRBJ2-1; D is perhaps TRBD2 (6 bases). The sequencing input was thymocytes. Written as DNA, the CDR3 is TGCGCCAGCAGCTTGGTCGTTGGGAGGCATGACAATGAGCAGTTCTTC. It encodes CASSLVVGRHDNEQFF.